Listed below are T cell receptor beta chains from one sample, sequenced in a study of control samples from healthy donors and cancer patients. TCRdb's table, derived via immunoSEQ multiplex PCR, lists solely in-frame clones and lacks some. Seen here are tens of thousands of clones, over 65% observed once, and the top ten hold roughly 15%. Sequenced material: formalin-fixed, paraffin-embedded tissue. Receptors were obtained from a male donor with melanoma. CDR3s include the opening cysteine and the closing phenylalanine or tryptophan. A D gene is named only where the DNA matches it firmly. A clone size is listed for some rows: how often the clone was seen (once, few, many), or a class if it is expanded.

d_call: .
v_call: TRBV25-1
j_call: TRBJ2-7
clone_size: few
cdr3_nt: TGTGCCAGCAGTGATTTGGCTAATCCCAGCCACGAGCAGTACTTC
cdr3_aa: CASSDLANPSHEQYF

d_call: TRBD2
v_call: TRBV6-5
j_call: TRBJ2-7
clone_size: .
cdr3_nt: TGTGCCAGTAGCCCCGGGGCTAGCGGGTTGTACGAGCAGTACTTC
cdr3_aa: CASSPGASGLYEQYF

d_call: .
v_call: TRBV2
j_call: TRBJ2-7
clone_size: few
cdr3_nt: TGTGCCAGCAGTGAGGGAGCTAGCGAGCAGTACTTC
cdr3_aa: CASSEGASEQYF

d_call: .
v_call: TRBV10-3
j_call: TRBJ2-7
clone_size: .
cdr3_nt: TGTGCCATCAGTGAGTCGACGTACGAGCAGTACTTC
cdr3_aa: CAISESTYEQYF

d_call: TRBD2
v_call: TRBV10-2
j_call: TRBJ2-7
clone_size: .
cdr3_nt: TGCGCCAGCACCGAGACTGGCGGGAGCATGTACGAGCAGTACTTC
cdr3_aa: CASTETGGSMYEQYF

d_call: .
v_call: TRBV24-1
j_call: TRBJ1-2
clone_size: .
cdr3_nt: TGTGCCACCTCGGCGGGGTATGGCTACACCTTC
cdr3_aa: CATSAGYGYTF

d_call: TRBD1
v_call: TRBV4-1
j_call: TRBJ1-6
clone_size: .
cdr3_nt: TGCGCCAGCAGTCAGACAGGGGGCCATTCACCCCTCCACTTT
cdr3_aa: CASSQTGGHSPLHF

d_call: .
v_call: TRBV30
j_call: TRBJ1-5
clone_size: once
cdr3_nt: TGTGCCTGGAGACCGGACAGCACGAATCAGCCCCAGCATTTT
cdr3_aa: CAWRPDSTNQPQHF

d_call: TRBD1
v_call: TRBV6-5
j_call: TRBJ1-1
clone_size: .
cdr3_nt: TGTGCCAGCAGAACGGGACAGTTAACTTTCTTT
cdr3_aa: CASRTGQLTFF

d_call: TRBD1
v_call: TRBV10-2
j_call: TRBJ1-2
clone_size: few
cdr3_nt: TGCGCCAGCGGGAGACAGGGGAGCTATGGCTACACCTTC
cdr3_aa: CASGRQGSYGYTF

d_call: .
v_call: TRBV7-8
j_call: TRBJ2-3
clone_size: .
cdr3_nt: TGTGCCAGCAGCTTAGACCCGGGAGAGTCTCGTACGCAGTATTTT
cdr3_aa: CASSLDPGESRTQYF

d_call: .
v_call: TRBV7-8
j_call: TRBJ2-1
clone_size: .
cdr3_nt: TGTGCCAGCAGCTTCCTTGGGAGTCCGTCAGGGCAGTTCTTC
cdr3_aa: CASSFLGSPSGQFF

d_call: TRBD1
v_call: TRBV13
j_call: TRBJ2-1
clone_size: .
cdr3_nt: TGTGCCAGCAGCTTATCCCTGGGGACAGGCCTTTTCTACAATGAGCAGTTCTTC
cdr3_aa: CASSLSLGTGLFYNEQFF

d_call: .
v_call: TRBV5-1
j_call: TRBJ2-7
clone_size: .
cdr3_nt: TGCGCCAGCAGGGGGTCCTACGAGCAGTACTTC
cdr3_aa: CASRGSYEQYF

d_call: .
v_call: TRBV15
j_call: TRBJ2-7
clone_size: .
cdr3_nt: TGTGCCACCAGCAGAGGCTGGGGGGCGAACTACGAGCAGTACTTC
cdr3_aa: CATSRGWGANYEQYF

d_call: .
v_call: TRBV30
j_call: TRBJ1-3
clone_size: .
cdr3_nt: TGTGCCTGGAGTAAAAGCTCTGGAAACACCATATATTTT
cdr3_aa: CAWSKSSGNTIYF

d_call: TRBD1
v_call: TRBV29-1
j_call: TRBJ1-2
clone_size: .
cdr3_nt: TGCAGCGTCAATAACGGACAGGAGAACTATGGCTACACCTTC
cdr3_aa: CSVNNGQENYGYTF

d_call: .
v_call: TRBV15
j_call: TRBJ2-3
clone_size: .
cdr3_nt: TGTGCCACCCAGAGGCTTATAGGAGATACGCAGTATTTT
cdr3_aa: CATQRLIGDTQYF

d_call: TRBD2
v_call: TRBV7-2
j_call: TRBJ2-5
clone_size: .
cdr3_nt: TGTGCCAGCAGCTTAGAGGTGGCTAGCGGGAGTCCGAGTTTGGAGACCCAGTACTTC
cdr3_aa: CASSLEVASGSPSLETQYF

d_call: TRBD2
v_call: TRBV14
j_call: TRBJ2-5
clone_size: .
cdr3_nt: TGTGCCAGCAGCCCAATAGCGGGGTCGGGGATAGAGACCCAGTACTTC
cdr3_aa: CASSPIAGSGIETQYF

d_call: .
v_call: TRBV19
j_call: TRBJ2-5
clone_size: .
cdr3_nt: TGTGCCAGTAGTGACATAGCGGATGAGGAGACCCAGTACTTC
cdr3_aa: CASSDIADEETQYF

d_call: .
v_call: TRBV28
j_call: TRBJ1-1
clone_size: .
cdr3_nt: TGTGCCAGCAGTTTAGGTGTTCGGAACACTGAAGCTTTCTTT
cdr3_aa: CASSLGVRNTEAFF

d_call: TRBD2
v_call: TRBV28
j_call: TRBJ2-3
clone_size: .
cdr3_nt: TGTGCCAGCAGCATCCCCGGGACTAGCGGGAGTGGGACAGATACGCAGTATTTT
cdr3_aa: CASSIPGTSGSGTDTQYF

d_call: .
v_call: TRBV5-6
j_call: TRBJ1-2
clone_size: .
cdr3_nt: TGTGCCAGCAGCTTGCGTCAACCGGGACGCTATGGCTACACCTTC
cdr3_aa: CASSLRQPGRYGYTF

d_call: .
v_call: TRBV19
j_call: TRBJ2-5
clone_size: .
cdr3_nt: TGTGCCAGTAGCGACAGAGGGGGAACCCAGTACTTC
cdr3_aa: CASSDRGGTQYF

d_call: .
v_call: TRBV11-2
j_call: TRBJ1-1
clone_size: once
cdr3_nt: TGTGCCAGCAGCTTAGCGGGACAAACTTTGAACACTGAAGCTTTCTTT
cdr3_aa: CASSLAGQTLNTEAFF

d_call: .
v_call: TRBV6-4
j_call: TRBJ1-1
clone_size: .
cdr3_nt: TGTGCCAGCCTGAACACTGAAGCTTTCTTT
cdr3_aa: CASLNTEAFF

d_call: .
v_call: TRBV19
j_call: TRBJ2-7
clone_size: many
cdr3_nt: TGTGCCAGTAGTGGGGCGCGCTACGAGCAGTACTTC
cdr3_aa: CASSGARYEQYF

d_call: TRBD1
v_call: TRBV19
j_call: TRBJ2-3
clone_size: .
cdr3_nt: TGTGCCACTACCGGTGACAGGGTTAACACAGATACGCAGTATTTT
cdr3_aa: CATTGDRVNTDTQYF

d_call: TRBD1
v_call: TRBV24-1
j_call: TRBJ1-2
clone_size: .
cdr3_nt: TGTGCCACCAGTGCCGGGACAGGGGTCTTAAGCTACACCTTC
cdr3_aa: CATSAGTGVLSYTF

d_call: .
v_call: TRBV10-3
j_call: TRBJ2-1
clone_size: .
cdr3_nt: TGTGCCATCAGTGAGTCAATGGTGGGAAGCTCCTACAATGAGCAGTTCTTC
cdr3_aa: CAISESMVGSSYNEQFF

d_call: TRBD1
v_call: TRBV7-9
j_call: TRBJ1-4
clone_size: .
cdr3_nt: TGTGCCAGCAGCACCCGACAGGGGGATAATGAAAAACTGTTTTTT
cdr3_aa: CASSTRQGDNEKLFF

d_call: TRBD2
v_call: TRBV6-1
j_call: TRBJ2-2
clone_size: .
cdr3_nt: TGTGCCAGCAGTGACTGGGGACTAGCGCAAGGAGGTCGGACCGGGGAGCTGTTTTTT
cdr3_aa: CASSDWGLAQGGRTGELFF

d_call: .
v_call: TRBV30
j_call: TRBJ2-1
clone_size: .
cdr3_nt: TGTGCCTGGAGTGACCGACTTTTAGCAGGGAATGAGCAGTTCTTC
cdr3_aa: CAWSDRLLAGNEQFF

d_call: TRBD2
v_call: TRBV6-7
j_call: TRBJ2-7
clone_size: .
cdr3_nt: TGTGCCAGCAGTTCGTGGTGGGCGGGAGGGTCCTACGAGCAGTACTTC
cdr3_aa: CASSSWWAGGSYEQYF

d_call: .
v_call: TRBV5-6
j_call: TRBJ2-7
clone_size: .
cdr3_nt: TGTGCCAGCAGCTTGGATGAGGGGGGCGAGCAGTACTTC
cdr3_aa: CASSLDEGGEQYF

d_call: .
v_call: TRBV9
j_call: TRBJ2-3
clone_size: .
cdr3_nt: TGTGCCAGCAGCGCTACAGGGTTCACAGATACGCAGTATTTT
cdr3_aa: CASSATGFTDTQYF

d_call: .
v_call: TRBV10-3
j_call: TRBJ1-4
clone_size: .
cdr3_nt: TGTGCCATCAAGGGGACTAATGAAAAACTGTTTTTT
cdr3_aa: CAIKGTNEKLFF

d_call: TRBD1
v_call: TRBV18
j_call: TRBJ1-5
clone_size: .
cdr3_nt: TGTGCCAGCTCCCATACAGGGGCTGAACAGCCCCAGCATTTT
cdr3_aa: CASSHTGAEQPQHF

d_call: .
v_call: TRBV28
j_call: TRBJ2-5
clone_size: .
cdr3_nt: TGTGCCAGCAGTTTGGTAAACCAAGAGACCCAGTACTTC
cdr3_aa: CASSLVNQETQYF